This entry concerns a single TCR beta chain. Authors' methods: Using reference gene primer amplification, nucleated cell counts were estimated. Sequencing was performed with immunoSEQ multiplex PCR; in TCRdb, only in-frame clones are kept and a portion is missing. V and J calls and clone size are those listed in that table; D and trimming were worked out from the DNA. The sample contains 150,000 to 200,000 clones, 80% to 90% of which appear only once. These data belong to a study of blood T cell repertoires in COVID-19. Overall study: COVID-19 samples, acute and convalescent, were from the United States, Italy and Spain. PBMCs, B-cell-depleted T cells, or T cells provided the cDNA or gDNA that made up the material.

This clonotype was obtained from a man aged 65 to 85 with active or convalescent COVID-19. Sequenced input: peripheral blood.

CDR3 coding DNA: TGTGCCACCCCCCTGGAGAGCACCACAGATACGCAGTATTTT. Its translation: CATPLESTTDTQYF. The chain links TRBV7-9 to TRBJ2-3; D is uncertain. CDR1 SEHNR and CDR2 FQNEAQ come from the germline V gene (reference sequence). CDR3 length: 14 amino acids. Between the trimmed V and J ends, which lost 10 bases and 2 bases, there was a span of 16 bases.